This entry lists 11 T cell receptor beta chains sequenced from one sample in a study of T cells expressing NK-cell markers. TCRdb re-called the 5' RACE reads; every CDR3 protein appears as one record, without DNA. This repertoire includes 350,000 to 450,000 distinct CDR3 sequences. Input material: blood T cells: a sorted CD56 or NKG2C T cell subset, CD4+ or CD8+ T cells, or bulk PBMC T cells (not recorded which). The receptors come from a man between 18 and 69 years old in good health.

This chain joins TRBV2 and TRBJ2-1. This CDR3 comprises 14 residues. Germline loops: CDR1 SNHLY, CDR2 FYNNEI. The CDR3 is CASSVAGFFGEQFF.

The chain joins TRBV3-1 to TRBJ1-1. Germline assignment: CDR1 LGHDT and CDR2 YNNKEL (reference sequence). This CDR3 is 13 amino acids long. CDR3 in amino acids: CASSQGRLLPAFF. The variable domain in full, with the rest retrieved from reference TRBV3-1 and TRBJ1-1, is DTAVSQTPKYLVTQMGNDKSIKCEQNLGHDTMYWYKQDSKKFLKIMFSYNNKELIINETVPNRFSPKSPDKAHLNLHINSLELGDSAVYFCASSQGRLLPAFFGQGTRLTVV.

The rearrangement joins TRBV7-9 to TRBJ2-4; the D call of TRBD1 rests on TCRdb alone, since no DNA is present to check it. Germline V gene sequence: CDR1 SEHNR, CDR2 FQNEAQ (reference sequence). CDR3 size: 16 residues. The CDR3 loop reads CASSFRDRDAKNIQYF.

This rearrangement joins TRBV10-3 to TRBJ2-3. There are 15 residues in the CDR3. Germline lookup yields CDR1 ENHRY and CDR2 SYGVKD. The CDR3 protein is CAISKLVGDTDTQYF.

The CDR3 here is CASSGTGTGPNSPLHF. The chain links TRBV6-1 to TRBJ1-6; TCRdb indicates TRBD1, and absent DNA this call remains unverified. Germline loops: CDR1 MNHNS, CDR2 SASEGT. This CDR3 region has 16 residues.

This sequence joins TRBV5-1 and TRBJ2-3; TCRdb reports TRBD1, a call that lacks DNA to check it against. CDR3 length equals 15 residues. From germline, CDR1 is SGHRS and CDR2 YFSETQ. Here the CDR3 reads CASSPRDGRTDTQYF.

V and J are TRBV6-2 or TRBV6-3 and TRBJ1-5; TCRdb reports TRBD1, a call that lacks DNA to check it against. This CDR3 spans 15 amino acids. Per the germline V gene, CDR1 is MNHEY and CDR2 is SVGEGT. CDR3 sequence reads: CASSSSGTGYQPQHF.

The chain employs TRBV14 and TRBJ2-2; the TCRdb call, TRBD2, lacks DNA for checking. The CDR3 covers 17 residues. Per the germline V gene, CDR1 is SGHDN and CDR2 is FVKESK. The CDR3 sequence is CASSPRVASRLTGELFF.

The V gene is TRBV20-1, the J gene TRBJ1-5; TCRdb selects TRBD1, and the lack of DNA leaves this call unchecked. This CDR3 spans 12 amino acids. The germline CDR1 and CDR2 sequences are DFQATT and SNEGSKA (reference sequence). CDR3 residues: CSRDRSSQPQHF.

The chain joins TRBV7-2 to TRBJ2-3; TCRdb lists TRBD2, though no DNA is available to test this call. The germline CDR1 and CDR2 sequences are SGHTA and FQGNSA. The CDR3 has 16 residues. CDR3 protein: CASSLGSPPGTDTQYF.

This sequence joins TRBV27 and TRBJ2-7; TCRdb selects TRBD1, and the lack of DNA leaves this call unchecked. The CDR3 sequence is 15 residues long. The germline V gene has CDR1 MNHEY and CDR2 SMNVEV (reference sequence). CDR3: CASSLGRGWSYEQYF.